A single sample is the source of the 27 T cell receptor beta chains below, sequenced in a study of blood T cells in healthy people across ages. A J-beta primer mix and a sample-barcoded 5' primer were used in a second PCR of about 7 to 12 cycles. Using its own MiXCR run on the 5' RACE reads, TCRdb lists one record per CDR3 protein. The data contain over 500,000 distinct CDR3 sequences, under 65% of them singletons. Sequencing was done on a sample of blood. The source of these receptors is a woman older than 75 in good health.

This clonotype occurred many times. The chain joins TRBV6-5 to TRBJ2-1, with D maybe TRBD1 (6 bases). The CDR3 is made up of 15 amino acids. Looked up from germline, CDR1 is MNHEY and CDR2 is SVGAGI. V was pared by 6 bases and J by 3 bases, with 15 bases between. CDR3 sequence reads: CASSQQGRLYNEQFF. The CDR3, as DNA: TGTGCCAGCAGCCAACAGGGTCGACTCTACAATGAGCAGTTCTTC.

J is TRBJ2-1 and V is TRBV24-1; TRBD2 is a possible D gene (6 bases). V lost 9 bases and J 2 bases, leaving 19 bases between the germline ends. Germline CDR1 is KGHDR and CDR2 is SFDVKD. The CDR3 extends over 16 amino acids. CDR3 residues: CATCRGTGSPYNEQFF. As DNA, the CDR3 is TGTGCCACCTGCCGGGGGACCGGGAGCCCCTACAATGAGCAGTTCTTC.

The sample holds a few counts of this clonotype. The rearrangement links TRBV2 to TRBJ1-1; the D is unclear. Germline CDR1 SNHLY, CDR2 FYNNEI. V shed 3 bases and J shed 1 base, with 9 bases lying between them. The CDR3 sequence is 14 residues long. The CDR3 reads CASSDERANTEAFF. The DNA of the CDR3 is TGTGCCAGCAGTGACGAAAGGGCGAACACTGAAGCTTTCTTT.

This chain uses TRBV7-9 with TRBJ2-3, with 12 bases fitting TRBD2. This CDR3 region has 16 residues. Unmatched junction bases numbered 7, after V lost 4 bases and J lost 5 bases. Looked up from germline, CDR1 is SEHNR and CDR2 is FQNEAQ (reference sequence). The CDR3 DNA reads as TGTGCCAGCAGCTCCCTAGCGGGAGGGCCGGTAGATACGCAGTATTTT. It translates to CASSSLAGGPVDTQYF.

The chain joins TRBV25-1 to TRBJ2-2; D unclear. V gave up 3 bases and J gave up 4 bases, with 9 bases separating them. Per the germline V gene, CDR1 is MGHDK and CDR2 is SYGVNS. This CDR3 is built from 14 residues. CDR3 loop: CASSDRRFTGELFF. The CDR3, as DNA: TGTGCCAGCAGTGATCGCAGATTCACCGGGGAGCTGTTTTTT.

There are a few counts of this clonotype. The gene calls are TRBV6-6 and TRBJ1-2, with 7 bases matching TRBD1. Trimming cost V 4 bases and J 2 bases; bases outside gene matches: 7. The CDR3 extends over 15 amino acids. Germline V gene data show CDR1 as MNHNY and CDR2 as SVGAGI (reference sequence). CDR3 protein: CASSSKGAKNYGYTF. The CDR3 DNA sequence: TGTGCCAGCAGTTCCAAGGGGGCTAAAAACTATGGCTACACCTTC.

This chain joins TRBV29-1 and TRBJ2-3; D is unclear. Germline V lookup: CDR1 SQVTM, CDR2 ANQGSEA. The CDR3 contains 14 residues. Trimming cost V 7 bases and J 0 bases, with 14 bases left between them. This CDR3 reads CSATGVTSTDTQYF. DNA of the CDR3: TGCAGCGCAACGGGCGTTACTAGCACAGATACGCAGTATTTT.

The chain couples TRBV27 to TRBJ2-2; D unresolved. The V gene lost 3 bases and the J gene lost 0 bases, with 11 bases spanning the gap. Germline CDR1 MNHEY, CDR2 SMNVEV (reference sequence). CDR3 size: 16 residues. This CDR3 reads CASSFVANSNTGELFF. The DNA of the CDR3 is TGTGCCAGCAGTTTTGTGGCTAACTCGAACACCGGGGAGCTGTTTTTT.

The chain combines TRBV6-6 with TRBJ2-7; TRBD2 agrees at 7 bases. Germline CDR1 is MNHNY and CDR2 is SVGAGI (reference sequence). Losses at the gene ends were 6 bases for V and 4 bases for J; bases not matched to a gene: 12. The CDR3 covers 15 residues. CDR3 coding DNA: TGTGCCAGCAGCCCCCAGCGGGGAACGGGGTACGAGCAGTACTTC. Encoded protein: CASSPQRGTGYEQYF.

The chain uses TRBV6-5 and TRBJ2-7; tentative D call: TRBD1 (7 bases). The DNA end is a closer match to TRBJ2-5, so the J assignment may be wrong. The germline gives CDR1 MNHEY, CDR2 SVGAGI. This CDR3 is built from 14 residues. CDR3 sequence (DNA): TGTGCCAGCAGGCCCAGGGGGGTCGGCGAGACCCAGTACTTC. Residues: CASRPRGVGETQYF.

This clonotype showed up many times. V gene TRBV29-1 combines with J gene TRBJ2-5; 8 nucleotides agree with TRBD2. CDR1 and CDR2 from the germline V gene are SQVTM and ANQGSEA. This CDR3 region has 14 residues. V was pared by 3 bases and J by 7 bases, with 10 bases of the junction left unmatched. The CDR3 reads CSVDGLAPSGTQYF. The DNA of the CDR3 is TGCAGCGTTGACGGACTAGCTCCCTCGGGGACCCAGTACTTC.

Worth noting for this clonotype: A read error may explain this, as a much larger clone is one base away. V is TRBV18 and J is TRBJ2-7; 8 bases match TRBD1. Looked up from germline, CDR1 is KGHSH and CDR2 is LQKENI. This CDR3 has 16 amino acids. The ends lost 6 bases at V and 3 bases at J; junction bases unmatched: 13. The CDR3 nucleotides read TGTGCCAGCTCGGGACAGCCCTGGGACAGGTACTACGAGCAGTACTTC. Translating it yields CASSGQPWDRYYEQYF.

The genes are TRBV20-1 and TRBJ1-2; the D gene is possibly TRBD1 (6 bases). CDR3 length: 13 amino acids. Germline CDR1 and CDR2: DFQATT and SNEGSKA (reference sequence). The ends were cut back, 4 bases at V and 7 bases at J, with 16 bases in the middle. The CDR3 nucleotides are TGCAGTGCTACGAACAGGGCGGCGGGTGGCTACACCTTC. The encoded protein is CSATNRAAGGYTF.

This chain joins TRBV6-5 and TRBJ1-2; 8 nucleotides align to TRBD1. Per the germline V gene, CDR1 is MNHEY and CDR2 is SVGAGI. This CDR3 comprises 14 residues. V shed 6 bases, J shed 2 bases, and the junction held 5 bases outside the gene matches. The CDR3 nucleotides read TGTGCCAGCAGATCGGCAGGGGGCAACTATGGCTACACCTTC. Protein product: CASRSAGGNYGYTF.

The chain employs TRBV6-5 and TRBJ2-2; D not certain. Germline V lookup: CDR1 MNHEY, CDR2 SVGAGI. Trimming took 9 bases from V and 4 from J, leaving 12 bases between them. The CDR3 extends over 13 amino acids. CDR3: CASSDDGTGELFF. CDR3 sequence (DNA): TGTGCCAGTAGTGACGATGGCACCGGGGAGCTGTTTTTT.

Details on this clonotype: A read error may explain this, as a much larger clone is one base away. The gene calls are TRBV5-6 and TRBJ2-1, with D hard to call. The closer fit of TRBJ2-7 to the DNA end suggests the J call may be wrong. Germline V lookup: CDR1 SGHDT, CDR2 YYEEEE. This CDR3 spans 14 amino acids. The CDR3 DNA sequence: TGTGCCAGCAGCGCGGTGGGCTCCTACAATGAGCAGTACTTC. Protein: CASSAVGSYNEQYF.

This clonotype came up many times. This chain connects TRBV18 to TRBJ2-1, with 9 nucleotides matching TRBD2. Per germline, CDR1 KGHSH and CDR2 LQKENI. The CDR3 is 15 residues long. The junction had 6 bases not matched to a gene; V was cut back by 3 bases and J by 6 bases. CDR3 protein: CASSPFGGRGNEQFF. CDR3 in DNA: TGTGCCAGCTCACCCTTTGGCGGGAGGGGCAATGAGCAGTTCTTC. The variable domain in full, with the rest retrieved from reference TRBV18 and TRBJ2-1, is NAGVMQNPRHLVRRRGQEARLRCSPMKGHSHVYWYRQLPEEGLKFMVYLQKENIIDESGMPKERFSAEFPKEGPSILRIQQVVRGDSAAYFCASSPFGGRGNEQFFGPGTRLTVL.

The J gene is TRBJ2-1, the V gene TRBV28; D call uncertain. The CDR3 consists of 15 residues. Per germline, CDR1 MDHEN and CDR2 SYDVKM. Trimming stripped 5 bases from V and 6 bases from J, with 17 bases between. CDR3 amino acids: CASSPPPRMGNEQFF. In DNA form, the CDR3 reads TGTGCCAGCAGTCCCCCCCCCCGAATGGGCAATGAGCAGTTCTTC.

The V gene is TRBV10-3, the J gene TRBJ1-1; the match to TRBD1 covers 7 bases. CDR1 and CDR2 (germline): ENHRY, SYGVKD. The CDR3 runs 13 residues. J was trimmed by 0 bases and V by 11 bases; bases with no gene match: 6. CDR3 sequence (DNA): TGTGCCGCGGTAGGGACAGTGAACACTGAAGCTTTCTTT. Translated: CAAVGTVNTEAFF.

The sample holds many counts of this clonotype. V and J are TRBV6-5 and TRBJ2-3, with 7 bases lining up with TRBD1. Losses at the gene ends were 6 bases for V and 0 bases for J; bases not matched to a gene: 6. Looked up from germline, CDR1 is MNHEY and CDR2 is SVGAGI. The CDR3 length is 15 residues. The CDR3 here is CASRQGQTSTDTQYF. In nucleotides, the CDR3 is TGTGCCAGCAGACAGGGGCAGACTAGCACAGATACGCAGTATTTT.

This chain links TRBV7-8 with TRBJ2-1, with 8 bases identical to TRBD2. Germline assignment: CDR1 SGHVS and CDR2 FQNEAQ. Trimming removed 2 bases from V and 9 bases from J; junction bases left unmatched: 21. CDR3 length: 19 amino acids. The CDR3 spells CASSLRLVAGGSGFGEQFF. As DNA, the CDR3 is TGTGCCAGCAGCTTAAGGCTTGTGGCGGGAGGATCTGGTTTCGGTGAGCAGTTCTTC.

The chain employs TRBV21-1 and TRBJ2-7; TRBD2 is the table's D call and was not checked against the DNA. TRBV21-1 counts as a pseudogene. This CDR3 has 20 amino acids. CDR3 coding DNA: TGTGCCAGCAGCACAAGTCCGGGACTAGCGGGTTGTAATATCTGTGATGAGCAGTACTTC. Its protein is CASSTSPGLAGCNICDEQYF.

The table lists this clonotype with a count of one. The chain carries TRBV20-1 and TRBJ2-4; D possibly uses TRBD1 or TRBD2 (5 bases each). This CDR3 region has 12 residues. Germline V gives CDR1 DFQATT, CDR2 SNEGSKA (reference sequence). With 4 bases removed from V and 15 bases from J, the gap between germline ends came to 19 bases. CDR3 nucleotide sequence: TGCAGTGCTATGGGACGACAATCAACGATGTACTTC. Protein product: CSAMGRQSTMYF.

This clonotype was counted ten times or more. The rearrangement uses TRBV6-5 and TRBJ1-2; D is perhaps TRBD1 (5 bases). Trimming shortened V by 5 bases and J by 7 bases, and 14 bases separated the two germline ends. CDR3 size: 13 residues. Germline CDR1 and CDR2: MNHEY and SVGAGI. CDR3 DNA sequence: TGTGCCAGCAGTGCCCCGGAGGGGCTTGGCTACACCTTC. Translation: CASSAPEGLGYTF.

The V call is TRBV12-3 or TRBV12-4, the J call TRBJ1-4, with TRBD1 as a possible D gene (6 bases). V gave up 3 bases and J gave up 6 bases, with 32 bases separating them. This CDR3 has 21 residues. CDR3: CASSLTRARGLLRGRDEKLFF. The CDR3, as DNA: TGTGCCAGCAGTTTGACCCGGGCCAGGGGATTGTTACGAGGAAGGGATGAAAAACTGTTTTTT.

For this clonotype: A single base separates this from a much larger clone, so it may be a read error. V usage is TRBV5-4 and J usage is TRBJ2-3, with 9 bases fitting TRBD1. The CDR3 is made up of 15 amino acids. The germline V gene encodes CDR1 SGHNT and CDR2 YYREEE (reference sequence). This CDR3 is CVSSFMTGGGDTQYF. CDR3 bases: TGTGTCAGCAGCTTTATGACAGGGGGAGGAGATACGCAGTATTTT.

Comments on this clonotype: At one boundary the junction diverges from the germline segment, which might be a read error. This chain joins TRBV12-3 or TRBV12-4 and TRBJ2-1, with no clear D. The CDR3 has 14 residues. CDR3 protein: CACSVGPSYNEQFF. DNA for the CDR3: TGTGCCTGCAGTGTCGGACCCTCCTACAATGAGCAGTTCTTC.